One T cell receptor (beta chain) is described in this entry. Its recognized antigen is unknown. Within one base of it there is no much larger clone, and no base qualities were kept. The data derive from a study of blood T cell repertoires in COVID-19 (dated by TCRdb to 2018 to 2021). At the level of the whole study: Samples covering the acute and convalescent phases of COVID-19 were provided by collaborators in the United States, Italy and Spain. The prospective study material was composed of cDNA or gDNA derived from T cells, B-cell-depleted T cells, or PBMCs. Subjects who had been exposed to COVID-19, were actively infected with it, or had recovered from it provided the deeply sampled blood TCRbeta repertoires that made up the dataset. The repertoires were made available in a free public database intended to serve as a resource for research on the immune response to SARS-CoV-2. The samples were drawn from the first 160 participants of the ongoing ImmuneRACE study and from some 1,300 subjects provided by 6 global collaborators. The sample metadata nearly always contained a de-identified subject ID, COVID-19 status, age in years and sex. Where available, HLA class I and class II types were taken from metadata supplied by the sample provider and were not determined by assay-based typing.

TCRbeta CDR3 regions were amplified from genomic DNA by means of the immunoSEQ Assay, a bias-controlled multiplex PCR. The paper's processing steps were these. The number of nucleated cells in each sample was estimated from the amplification of reference gene primers within the assay. Sequence reads were collapsed and filtered to measure the absolute abundance of every unique TCRbeta CDR3 rearrangement. Productive Simpson clonality was computed per sample as the square root of Simpson's diversity index over productive rearrangements. The source is immuneACCESS, and TCRdb retained only in-frame sequences with V and J called. Part of the clones is not carried over; for the studies checked, unresolved V genes explain less than half of this, and the remainder is unexplained. Clonal size and the V and J genes are those of that table, whereas D and trimming came from the DNA. In this sample the table shows some 190,000 clones, around nine tenths of which occur a single time. Together, the top ten hold 1.4% to 1.5% of the sample.

Whole blood was collected in K2EDTA tubes by collaborating institutions according to the institutions' own protocols. Collaborator samples were shipped for TCRbeta analysis as frozen whole blood, isolated PBMCs, or DNA extracted from either sample type. Overall study results and their limits: Clinical and demographic metadata were provided uncurated, with the amount varying by source and participant.

The CDR3, cysteine through phenylalanine, is 17 amino acids long. Here the CDR3 DNA is all that survives: 51 bases in frame from base 1. At the junction V is shortened by 0 bases and J by 0 bases, with 13 bases in between. CDR1 and CDR2, per the germline V gene, are SGHRS and YFSETQ. This TCR was sampled from a young man with active or convalescent COVID-19. The sequenced sample consisted of peripheral blood. The sequence joins TRBV5-1 to TRBJ1-3; the D gene assignment is ambiguous. CDR3 sequence: CASSLAPGVLSGNTIYF. The DNA sequence follows: TGCGCCAGCAGCTTGGCCCCCGGGGTTCTCTCTGGAAACACCATATATTTT.